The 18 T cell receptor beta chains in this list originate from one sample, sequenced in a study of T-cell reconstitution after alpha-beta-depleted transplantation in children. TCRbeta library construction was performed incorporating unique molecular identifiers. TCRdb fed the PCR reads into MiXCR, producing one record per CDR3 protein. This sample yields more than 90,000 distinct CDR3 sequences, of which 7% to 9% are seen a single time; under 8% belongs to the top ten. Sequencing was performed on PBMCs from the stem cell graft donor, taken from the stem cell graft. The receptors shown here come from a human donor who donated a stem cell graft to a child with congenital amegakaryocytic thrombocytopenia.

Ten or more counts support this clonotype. The CDR3 loop is CASSLGSVGTEAFF. The CDR3, as DNA: TGTGCCAGCAGCTTGGGCTCGGTGGGAACTGAAGCTTTCTTT. This chain uses TRBV5-6 with TRBJ1-1, with D uncertain. Germline V gene sequence: CDR1 SGHDT, CDR2 YYEEEE. V was clipped by 0 bases and J by 5 bases, with 11 bases between them. The CDR3 is made up of 14 amino acids.

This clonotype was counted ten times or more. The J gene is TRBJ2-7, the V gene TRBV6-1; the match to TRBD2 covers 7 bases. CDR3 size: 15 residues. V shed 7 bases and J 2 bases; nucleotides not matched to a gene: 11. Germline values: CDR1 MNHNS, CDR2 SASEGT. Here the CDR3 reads CASTLSRGRPYEQYF. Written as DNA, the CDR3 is TGTGCCAGCACGCTGTCTCGCGGGAGACCCTACGAGCAGTACTTC.

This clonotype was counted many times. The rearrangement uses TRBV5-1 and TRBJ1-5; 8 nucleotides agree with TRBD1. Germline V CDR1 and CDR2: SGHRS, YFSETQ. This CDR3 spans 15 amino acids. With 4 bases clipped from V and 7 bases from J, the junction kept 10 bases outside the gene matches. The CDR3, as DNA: TGCGCCAGCAGCCCCGGACAGGGAGGCAGCCAGCCCCAGCATTTT. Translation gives CASSPGQGGSQPQHF.

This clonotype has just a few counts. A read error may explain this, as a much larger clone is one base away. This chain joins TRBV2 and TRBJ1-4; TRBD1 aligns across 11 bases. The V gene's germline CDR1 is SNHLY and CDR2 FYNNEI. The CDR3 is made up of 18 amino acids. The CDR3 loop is CAISPVPLPGQGDEKLFF. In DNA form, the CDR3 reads TGTGCCATCAGTCCCGTCCCCCTACCGGGACAGGGGGATGAAAAACTGTTTTTT.

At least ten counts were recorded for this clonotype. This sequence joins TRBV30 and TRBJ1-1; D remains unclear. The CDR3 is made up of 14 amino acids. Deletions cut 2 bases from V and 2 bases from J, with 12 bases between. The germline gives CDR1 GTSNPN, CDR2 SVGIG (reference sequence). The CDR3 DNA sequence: TGTGCCTGGAGTCCCGGGAGGAGTAACACTGAAGCTTTCTTT. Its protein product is CAWSPGRSNTEAFF. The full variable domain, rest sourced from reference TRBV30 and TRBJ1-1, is SQTIHQWPATLVQPVGSPLSLECTVEGTSNPNLYWYRQAAGRGLQLLFYSVGIGQISSEVPQNLSASRPQDRQFILSSKKLLLSDSGFYLCAWSPGRSNTEAFFGQGTRLTVV.

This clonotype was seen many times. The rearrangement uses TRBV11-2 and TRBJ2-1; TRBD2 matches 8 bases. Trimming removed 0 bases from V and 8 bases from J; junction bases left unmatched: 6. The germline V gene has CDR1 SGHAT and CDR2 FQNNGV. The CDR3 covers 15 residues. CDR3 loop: CASSLDGRAEDEQFF. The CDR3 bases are TGTGCCAGCAGCTTAGACGGGAGGGCCGAGGATGAGCAGTTCTTC. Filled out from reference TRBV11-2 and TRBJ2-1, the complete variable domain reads EAGVAQSPRYKIIEKRQSVAFWCNPISGHATLYWYQQILGQGPKLLIQFQNNGVVDDSQLPKDRFSAERLKGVDSTLKIQPAKLEDSAVYLCASSLDGRAEDEQFFGPGTRLTVL.

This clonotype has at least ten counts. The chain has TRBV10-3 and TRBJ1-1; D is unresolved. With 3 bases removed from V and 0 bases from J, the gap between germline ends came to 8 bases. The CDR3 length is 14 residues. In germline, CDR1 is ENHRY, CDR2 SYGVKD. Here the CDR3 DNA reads TGTGCCATCAGTGACGCCCTCATGAACACTGAAGCTTTCTTT. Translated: CAISDALMNTEAFF.

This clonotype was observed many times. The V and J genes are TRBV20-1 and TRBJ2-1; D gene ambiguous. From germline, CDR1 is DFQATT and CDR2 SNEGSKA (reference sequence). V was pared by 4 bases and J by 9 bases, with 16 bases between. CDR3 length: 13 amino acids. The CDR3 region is CSAKPPQLPEQFF. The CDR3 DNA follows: TGCAGTGCTAAACCCCCACAGTTGCCTGAGCAGTTCTTC.

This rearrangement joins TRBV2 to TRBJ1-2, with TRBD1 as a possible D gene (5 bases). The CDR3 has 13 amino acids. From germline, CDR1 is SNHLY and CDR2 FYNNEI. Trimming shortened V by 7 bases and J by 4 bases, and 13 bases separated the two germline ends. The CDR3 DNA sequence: TGTGCCAGCATCTCCCCAGGGACCTATGGCTACACCTTC. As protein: CASISPGTYGYTF.

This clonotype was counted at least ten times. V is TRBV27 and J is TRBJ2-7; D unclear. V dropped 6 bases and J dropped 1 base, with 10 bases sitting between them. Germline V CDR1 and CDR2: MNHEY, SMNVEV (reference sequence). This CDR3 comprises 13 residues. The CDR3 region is CASSVLSSYEQYF. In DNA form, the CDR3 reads TGTGCCAGCAGCGTGCTGTCTTCCTACGAGCAGTACTTC.

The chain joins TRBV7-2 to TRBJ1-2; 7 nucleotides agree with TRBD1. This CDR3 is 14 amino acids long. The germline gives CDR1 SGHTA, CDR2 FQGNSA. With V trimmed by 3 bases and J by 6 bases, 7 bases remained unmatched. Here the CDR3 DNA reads TGTGCCAGCAGCTTGAACAGGGGCTCTCATGGCTACACCTTC. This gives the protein CASSLNRGSHGYTF.

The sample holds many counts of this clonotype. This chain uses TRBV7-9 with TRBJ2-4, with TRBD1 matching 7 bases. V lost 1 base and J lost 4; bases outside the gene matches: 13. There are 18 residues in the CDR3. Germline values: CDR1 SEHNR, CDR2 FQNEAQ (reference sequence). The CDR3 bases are TGTGCCAGCAGCTTAGAAGACCTGAGGGCAGGGGGAAAAAACATTCAGTACTTC. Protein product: CASSLEDLRAGGKNIQYF.

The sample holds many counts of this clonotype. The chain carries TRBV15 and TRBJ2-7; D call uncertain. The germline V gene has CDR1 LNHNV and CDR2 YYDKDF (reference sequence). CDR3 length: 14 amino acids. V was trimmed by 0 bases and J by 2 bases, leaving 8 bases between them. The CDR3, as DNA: TGTGCCACCAGCAGAGATGGTAGGGCCTACGAGCAGTACTTC. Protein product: CATSRDGRAYEQYF. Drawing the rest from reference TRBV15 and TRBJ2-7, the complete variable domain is DAMVIQNPRYQVTQFGKPVTLSCSQTLNHNVMYWYQQKSSQAPKLLFHYYDKDFNNEADTPDNFQSRRPNTSFCFLDIRSPGLGDTAMYLCATSRDGRAYEQYFGPGTRLTVT.

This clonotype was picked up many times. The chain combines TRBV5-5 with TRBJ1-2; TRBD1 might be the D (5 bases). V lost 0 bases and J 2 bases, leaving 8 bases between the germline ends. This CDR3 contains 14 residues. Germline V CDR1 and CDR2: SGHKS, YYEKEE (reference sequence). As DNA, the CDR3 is TGTGCCAGCAGCTTGGAGGGGTCCAACTATGGCTACACCTTC. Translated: CASSLEGSNYGYTF. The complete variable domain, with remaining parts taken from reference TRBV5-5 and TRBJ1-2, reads DAGVTQSPTHLIKTRGQQVTLRCSPISGHKSVSWYQQVLGQGPQFIFQYYEKEERGRGNFPDRFSARQFPNYSSELNVNALLLGDSALYLCASSLEGSNYGYTFGSGTRLTVV.

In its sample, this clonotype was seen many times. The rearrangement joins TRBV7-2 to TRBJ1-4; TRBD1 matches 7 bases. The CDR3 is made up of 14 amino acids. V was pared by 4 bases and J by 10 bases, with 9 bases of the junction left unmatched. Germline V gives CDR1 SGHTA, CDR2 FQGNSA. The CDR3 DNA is TGTGCCAGCAGCTCTCGACAGGGAAGTGGAAAACTGTTTTTT. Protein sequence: CASSSRQGSGKLFF. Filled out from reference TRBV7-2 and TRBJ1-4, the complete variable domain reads GAGVSQSPSNKVTEKGKDVELRCDPISGHTALYWYRQSLGQGLEFLIYFQGNSAPDKSGLPSDRFSAERTGGSVSTLTIQRTQQEDSAVYLCASSSRQGSGKLFFGSGTQLSVL.

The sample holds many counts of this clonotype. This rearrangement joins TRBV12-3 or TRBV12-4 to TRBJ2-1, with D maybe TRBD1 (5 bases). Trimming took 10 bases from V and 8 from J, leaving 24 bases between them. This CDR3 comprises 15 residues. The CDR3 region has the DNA TGTGCCATCCATCCCGTCGATGGGGCCCTGGATGAGCAGTTCTTC. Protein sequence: CAIHPVDGALDEQFF.

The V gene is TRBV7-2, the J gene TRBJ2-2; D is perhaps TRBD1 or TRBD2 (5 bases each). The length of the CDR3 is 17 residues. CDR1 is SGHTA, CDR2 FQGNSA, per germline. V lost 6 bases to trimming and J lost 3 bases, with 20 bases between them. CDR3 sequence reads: CASSWPRRGEDTGELFF. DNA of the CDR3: TGTGCCAGCAGTTGGCCTCGACGGGGCGAGGACACCGGGGAGCTGTTTTTT.

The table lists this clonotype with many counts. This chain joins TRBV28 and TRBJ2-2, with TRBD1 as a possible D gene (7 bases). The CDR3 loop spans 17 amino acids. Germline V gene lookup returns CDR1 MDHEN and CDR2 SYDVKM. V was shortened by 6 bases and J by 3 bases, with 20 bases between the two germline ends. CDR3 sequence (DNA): TGTGCCAGCAGAGGCGTTTCCGACAGGGACTACACCGGGGAGCTGTTTTTT. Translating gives CASRGVSDRDYTGELFF. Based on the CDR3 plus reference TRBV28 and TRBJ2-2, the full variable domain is DVKVTQSSRYLVKRTGEKVFLECVQDMDHENMFWYRQDPGLGLRLIYFSYDVKMKEKGDIPEGYSVSREKKERFSLILESASTNQTSMYLCASRGVSDRDYTGELFFGEGSRLTVL.